The subject of this entry is one T cell receptor (beta chain). Its antigen is undetermined. One end of the junction fails to match germline, which may point to a read error. Germline V gene lookup returns CDR1 SSHAT and CDR2 FNYEAQ (reference sequence). The CDR3 loop spans 17 amino acids. The record originates from a study of OX40 agonist ivuxolimab in advanced cancers. Study findings and constraints: More expanded clones were found, on average, in CD8+ than in CD4+ T cells.

TCRdb's table, derived via immunoSEQ multiplex PCR, lists solely in-frame clones and lacks some. Of about 73,000 clones detected, more than 80% appear once; the ten largest clones hold roughly 0.55%. This specimen consisted of CD4+ or CD8+ T cells sorted from blood, obtained in a trial of the OX40 agonist ivuxolimab. This receptor was taken from an adult with an advanced solid tumor such as melanoma, head and neck, liver or kidney cancer. The chain links TRBV7-7 to TRBJ2-5; 9 nucleotides match TRBD2. Here the CDR3 reads CASSPGAGGRGEETQYF. In DNA form, the CDR3 reads TGTGCTAGCAGCCCCGGAGCGGGAGGCCGGGGAGAAGAGACCCAGTACTTC.